This T cell receptor beta chain was sequenced during a study of T cell responses to AZD1222 COVID-19 vaccine. Broader study findings: The study found Spike-specific TCR breadth and depth rose after two AZD1222 doses. Unmutated variant regions are reportedly the target of nearly half of TCRs that are spike-specific.

The protocol was immunoSEQ multiplex PCR, while the TCRdb copy is restricted to in-frame clones and leaves out a portion. The repertoire holds 150,000 to 200,000 clones, with around 90% as singletons. Samples with a second dose at about 4 or about 12 weeks were pooled together. Notes on this clone: Its specificity is not known.

The CDR3 runs to 16 residues. Trimming removed 5 bases from V and 0 bases from J; junction bases left unmatched: 6. Germline CDR1 and CDR2: SGHVS and FNYEAQ. The receptor was isolated from an adult who received the AZD1222 COVID-19 vaccine. The rearrangement links TRBV7-6 to TRBJ2-7; 11 bases align to TRBD1. The sequenced sample was peripheral blood, obtained 28 days after the second AZD1222 dose. The CDR3 sequence: CASSLGTGGTSYEQYF. In nucleotides, the CDR3 is TGTGCCAGCAGCCTTGGGACAGGGGGGACCTCCTACGAGCAGTACTTC.